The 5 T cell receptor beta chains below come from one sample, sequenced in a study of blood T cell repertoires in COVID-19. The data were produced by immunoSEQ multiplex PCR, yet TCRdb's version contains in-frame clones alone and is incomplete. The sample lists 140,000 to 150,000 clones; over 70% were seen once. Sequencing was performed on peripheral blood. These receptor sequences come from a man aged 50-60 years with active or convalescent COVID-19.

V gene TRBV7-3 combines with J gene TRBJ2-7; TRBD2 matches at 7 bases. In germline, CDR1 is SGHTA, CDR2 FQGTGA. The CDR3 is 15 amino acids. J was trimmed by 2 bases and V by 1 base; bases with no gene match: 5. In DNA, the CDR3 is TGTGCCAGCAGCTTAAAAGGCGGGAGCGCCTACGAGCAGTACTTC. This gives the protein CASSLKGGSAYEQYF.

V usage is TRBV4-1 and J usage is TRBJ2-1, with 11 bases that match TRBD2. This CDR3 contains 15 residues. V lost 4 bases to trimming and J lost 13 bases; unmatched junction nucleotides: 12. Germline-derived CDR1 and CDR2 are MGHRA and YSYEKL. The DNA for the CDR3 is TGCGCCAGCAGCCGAGGAGTTAGCGGGAGGGCTGCTCAGTTCTTC. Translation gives CASSRGVSGRAAQFF.

The CDR3 DNA is TGTGCCAGCAGCTTATCTCCCCCTTATAACACCGGGGAGCTGTTTTTT. This codes for CASSLSPPYNTGELFF. This sequence joins TRBV7-8 and TRBJ2-2; no firm D call. The CDR3 has 16 residues. V lost 2 bases and J lost 2, with 12 bases in between. Germline values: CDR1 SGHVS, CDR2 FQNEAQ.

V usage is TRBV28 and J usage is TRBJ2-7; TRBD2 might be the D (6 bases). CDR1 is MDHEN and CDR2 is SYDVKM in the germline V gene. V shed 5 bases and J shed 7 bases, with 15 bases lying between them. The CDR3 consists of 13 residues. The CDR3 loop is CASSRGGIEEQYF. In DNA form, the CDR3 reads TGTGCCAGCAGTAGAGGAGGGATTGAAGAGCAGTACTTC.

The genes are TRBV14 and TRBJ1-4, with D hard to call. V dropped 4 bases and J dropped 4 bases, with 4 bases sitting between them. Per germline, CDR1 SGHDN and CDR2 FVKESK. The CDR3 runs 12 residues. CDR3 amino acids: CASSRNNEKLFF. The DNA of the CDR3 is TGTGCCAGCAGCCGTAATAATGAAAAACTGTTTTTT. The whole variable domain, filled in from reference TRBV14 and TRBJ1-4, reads EAGVTQFPSHSVIEKGQTVTLRCDPISGHDNLYWYRRVMGKEIKFLLHFVKESKQDESGMPNNRFLAERTGGTYSTLKVQPAELEDSGVYFCASSRNNEKLFFGSGTQLSVL.